Detailed here is one T cell receptor (beta chain). The data derive from a study of blood T cell repertoires in COVID-19. This CDR3 contains 16 residues. Germline V gives CDR1 GTSNPN, CDR2 SVGIG (reference sequence). The junction had 14 bases not matched to a gene; V was cut back by 3 bases and J by 7 bases. Assay used: immunoSEQ multiplex PCR; TCRdb lists only in-frame clones, some missing. Found here are 250,000 to 300,000 clones, approximately 90% of them singletons; the top ten hold 5.5% to 8%. The chain joins TRBV30 to TRBJ2-7; 11 nucleotides match TRBD2. The sequence came from a woman aged 50 to 65 with COVID-19, enrolled during active disease. Sequencing was performed on peripheral blood. Here the CDR3 reads CAWSDPLSGRAEEQYF. In nucleotides, the CDR3 is TGTGCCTGGAGCGATCCGCTTAGCGGGAGGGCGGAGGAGCAGTACTTC.